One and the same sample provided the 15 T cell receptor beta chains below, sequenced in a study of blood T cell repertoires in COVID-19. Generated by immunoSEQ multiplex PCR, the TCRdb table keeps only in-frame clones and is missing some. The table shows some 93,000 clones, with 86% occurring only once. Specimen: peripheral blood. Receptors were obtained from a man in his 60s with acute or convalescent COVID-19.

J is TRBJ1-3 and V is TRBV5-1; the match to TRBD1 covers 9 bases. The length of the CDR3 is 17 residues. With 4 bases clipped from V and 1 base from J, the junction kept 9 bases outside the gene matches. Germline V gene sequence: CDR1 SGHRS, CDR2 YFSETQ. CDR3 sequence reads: CASSIGQGPLSGNTIYF. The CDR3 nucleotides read TGCGCCAGCAGCATAGGACAGGGGCCCCTATCTGGAAACACCATATATTTT. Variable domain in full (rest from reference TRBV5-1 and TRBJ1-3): KAGVTQTPRYLIKTRGQQVTLSCSPISGHRSVSWYQQTPGQGLQFLFEYFSETQRNKGNFPGRFSGRQFSNSRSEMNVSTLELGDSALYLCASSIGQGPLSGNTIYFGEGSWLTVV.

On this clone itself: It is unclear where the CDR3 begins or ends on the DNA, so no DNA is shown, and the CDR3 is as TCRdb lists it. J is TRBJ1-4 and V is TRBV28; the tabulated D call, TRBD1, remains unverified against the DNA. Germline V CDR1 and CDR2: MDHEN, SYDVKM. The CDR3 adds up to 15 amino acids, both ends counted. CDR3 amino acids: CASSFLAVTNEKLFF.

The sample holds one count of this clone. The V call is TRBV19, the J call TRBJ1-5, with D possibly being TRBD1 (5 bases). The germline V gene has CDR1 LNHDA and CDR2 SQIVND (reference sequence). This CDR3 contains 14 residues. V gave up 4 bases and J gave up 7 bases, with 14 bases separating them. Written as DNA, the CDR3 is TGTGCCAGTAGTACCCCGGAGGGGCTCCAGCCCCAGCATTTT. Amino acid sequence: CASSTPEGLQPQHF.

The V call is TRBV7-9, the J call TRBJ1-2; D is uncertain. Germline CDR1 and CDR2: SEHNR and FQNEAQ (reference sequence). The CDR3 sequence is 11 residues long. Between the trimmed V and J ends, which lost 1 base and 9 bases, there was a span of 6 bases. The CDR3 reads CASSLEFSYTF. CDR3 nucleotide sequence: TGTGCCAGCAGCTTAGAATTTAGCTACACCTTC.

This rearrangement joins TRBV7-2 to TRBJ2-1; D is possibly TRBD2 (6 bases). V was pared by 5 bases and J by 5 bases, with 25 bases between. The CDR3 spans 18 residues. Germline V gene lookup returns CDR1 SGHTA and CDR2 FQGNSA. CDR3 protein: CASSAREIRVGGNNEQFF. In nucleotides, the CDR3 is TGTGCCAGCAGCGCTAGGGAGATCAGGGTTGGGGGGAACAATGAGCAGTTCTTC.

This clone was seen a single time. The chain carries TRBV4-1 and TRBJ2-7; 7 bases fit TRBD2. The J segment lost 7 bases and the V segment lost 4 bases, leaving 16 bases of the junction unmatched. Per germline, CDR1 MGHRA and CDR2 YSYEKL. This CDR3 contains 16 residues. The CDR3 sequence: CASSPTGKGGLLEQYF. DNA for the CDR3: TGCGCCAGCAGCCCCACCGGGAAGGGAGGGCTACTGGAGCAGTACTTC.

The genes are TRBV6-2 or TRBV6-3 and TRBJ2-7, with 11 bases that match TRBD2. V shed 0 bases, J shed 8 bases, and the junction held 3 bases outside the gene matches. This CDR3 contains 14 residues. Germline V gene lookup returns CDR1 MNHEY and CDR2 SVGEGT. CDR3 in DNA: TGTGCCAGCAGTTACTCACTAGCGGGGGTAAAGCAGTACTTC. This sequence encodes CASSYSLAGVKQYF.

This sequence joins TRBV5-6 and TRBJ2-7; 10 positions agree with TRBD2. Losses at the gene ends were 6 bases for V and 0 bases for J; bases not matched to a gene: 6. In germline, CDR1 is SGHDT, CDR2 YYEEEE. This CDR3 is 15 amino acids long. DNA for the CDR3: TGTGCCAGCAACCAAGCGGGGGGGGCCTCCTACGAGCAGTACTTC. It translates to CASNQAGGASYEQYF. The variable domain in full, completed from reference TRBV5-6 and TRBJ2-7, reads DAGVTQSPTHLIKTRGQQVTLRCSPKSGHDTVSWYQQALGQGPQFIFQYYEEEERQRGNFPDRFSGHQFPNYSSELNVNALLLGDSALYLCASNQAGGASYEQYFGPGTRLTVT.

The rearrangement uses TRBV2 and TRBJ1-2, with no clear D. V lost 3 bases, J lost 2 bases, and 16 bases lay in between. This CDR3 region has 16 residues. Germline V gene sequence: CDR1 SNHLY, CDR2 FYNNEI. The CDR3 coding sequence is TGTGCCAGCAGTGATTTTCTCAGATTCTCCAACTATGGCTACACCTTC. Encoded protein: CASSDFLRFSNYGYTF. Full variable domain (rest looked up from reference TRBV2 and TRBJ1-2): EPEVTQTPSHQVTQMGQEVILRCVPISNHLYFYWYRQILGQKVEFLVSFYNNEISEKSEIFDDQFSVERPDGSNFTLKIRSTKLEDSAMYFCASSDFLRFSNYGYTFGSGTRLTVV.

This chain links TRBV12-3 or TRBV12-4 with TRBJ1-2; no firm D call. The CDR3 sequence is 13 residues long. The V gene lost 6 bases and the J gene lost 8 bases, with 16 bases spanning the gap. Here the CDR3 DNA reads TGTGCCAGCAGACTACAGCCCCCGGGGGGCTACACCTTC. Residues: CASRLQPPGGYTF.

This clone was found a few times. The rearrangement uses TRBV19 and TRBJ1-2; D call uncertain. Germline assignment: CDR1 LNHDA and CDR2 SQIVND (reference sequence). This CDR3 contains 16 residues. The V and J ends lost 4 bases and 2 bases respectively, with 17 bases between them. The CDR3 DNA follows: TGTGCCAGTAGTACTCGACTCCTCCCCGGGAACTATGGCTACACCTTC. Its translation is CASSTRLLPGNYGYTF. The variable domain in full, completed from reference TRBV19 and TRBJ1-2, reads DGGITQSPKYLFRKEGQNVTLSCEQNLNHDAMYWYRQDPGQGLRLIYYSQIVNDFQKGDIAEGYSVSREKKESFPLTVTSAQKNPTAFYLCASSTRLLPGNYGYTFGSGTRLTVV.

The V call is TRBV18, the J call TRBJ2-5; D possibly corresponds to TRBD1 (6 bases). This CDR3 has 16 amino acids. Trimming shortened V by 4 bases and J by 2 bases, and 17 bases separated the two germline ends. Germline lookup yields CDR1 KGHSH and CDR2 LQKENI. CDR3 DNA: TGTGCCAGCTCACTGACAGGTGTGAAACCTCAAGAGACCCAGTACTTC. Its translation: CASSLTGVKPQETQYF.

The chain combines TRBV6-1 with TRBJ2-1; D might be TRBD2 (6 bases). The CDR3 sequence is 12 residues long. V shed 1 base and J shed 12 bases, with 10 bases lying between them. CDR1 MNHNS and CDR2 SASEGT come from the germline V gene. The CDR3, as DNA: TGTGCCAGCAGTGAAGGGGGGGTTGGGCAGTTCTTC. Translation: CASSEGGVGQFF.

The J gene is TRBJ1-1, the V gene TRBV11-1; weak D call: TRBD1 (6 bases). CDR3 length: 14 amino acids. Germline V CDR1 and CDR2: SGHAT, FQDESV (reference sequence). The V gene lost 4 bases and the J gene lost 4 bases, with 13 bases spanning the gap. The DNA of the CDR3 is TGTGCCAGCAGCTCACAGGGAGTGAGCACTGAAGCTTTCTTT. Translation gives CASSSQGVSTEAFF.

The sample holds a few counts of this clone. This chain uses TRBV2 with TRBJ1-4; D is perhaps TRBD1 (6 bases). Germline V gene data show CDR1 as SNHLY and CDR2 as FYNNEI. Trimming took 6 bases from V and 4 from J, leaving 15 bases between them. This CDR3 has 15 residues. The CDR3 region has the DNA TGTGCCAGCAGACCGAACAGGGCGAATAATGAAAAACTGTTTTTT. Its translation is CASRPNRANNEKLFF.